This T cell receptor beta chain came from a study of cytomegalovirus exposure and HLA in healthy donors. Study results and limitations: On later analysis, the bulk of CMV-associated TCR beta chains appeared to be HLA-restricted.

Donors were ostensibly healthy at sampling, although undocumented immune exposures were probable. A multiplex PCR was run with 60 Vbeta primers and 13 Jbeta primers. Clones were sequenced by immunoSEQ multiplex PCR, and TCRdb holds only the in-frame ones, with some missing. The table lists over 75,000 clones, roughly 80% of them singletons. To note about this clone: Antigen unknown. Compared with germline, one end of the junction differs, possibly owing to a read error.

The length of the CDR3 is 12 residues. The V gene's germline CDR1 is SEHNR and CDR2 FQNEAQ (reference sequence). The clonotype was recovered from a man between 60 and 75 years old in good health and CMV-seropositive. The chain recombines TRBV7-9 with TRBJ2-1, with D unresolved. The sequenced sample consisted of PBMCs. The CDR3 DNA reads as TGTTCCAGCAGCTTAGGAGTTAGCGAGCAGTTCTTC. Translation: CSSSLGVSEQFF.